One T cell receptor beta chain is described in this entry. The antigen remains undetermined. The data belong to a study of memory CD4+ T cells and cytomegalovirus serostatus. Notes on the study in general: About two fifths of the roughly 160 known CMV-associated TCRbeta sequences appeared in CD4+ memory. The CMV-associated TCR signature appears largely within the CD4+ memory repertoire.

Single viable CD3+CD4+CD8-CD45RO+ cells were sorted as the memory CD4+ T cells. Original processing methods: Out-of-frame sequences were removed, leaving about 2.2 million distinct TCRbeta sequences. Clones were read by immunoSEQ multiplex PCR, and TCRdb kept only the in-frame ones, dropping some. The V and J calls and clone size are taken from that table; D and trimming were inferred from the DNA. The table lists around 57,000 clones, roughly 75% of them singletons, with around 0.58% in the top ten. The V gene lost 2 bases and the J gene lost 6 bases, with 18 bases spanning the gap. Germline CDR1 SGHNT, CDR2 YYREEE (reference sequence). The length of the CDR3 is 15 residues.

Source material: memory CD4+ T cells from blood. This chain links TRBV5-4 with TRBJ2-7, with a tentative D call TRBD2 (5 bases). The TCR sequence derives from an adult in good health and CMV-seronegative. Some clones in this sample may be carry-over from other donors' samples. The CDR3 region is CASSLTRRTAGEQYF. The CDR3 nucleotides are TGTGCCAGCAGCTTAACCCGTAGGACTGCCGGCGAGCAGTACTTC. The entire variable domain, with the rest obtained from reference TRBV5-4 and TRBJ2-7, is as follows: ETGVTQSPTHLIKTRGQQVTLRCSSQSGHNTVSWYQQALGQGPQFIFQYYREEENGRGNFPPRFSGLQFPNYSSELNVNALELDDSALYLCASSLTRRTAGEQYFGPGTRLTVT.